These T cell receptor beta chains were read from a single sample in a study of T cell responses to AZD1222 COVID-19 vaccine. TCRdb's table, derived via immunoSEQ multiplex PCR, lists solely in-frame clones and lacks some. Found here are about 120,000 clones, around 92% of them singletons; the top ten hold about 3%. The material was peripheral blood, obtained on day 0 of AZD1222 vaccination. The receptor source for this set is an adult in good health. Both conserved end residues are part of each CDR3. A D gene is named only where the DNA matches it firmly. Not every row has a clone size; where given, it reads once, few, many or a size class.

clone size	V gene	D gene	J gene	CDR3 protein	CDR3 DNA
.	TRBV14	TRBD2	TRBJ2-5	CASSQGYLGLARETQYF	TGTGCCAGCAGCCAAGGATACCTAGGACTAGCACGCGAGACCCAGTACTTC
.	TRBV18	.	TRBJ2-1	CASSPSSGQSTYNEQFF	TGTGCCAGCTCGCCATCTTCGGGGCAGAGCACCTACAATGAGCAGTTCTTC
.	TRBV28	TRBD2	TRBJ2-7	CASSGTSGRPQPYEQYF	TGTGCCAGTTCCGGGACTAGCGGGAGGCCCCAGCCATACGAGCAGTACTTC
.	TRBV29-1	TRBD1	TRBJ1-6	CSAGQGLNSPLHF	TGCAGCGCGGGACAGGGGCTTAATTCACCCCTCCACTTT
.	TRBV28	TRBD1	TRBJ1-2	CASRPGGEVVYGYTF	TGTGCCAGCAGGCCAGGGGGGGAGGTGGTATATGGCTACACCTTC
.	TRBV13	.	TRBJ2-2	CASSFLTGKTGELFF	TGTGCCAGCAGCTTCCTGACAGGCAAAACCGGGGAGCTGTTTTTT
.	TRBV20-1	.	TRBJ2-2	CSASQADPNTGELFF	TGCAGTGCTAGTCAGGCAGACCCGAACACCGGGGAGCTGTTTTTT
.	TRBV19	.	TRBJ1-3	CASSTLSGNTIYF	TGTGCCAGTAGTACTCTATCTGGAAACACCATATATTTT
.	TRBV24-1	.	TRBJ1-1	CATKGGPGTEAFF	TGTGCCACCAAGGGGGGCCCGGGGACTGAAGCTTTCTTT
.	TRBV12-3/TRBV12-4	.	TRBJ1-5	CASSLRADQPQHF	TGTGCCAGCAGTTTAAGGGCAGATCAGCCCCAGCATTTT
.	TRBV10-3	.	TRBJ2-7	CAISGDLNVGLSYEQYF	TGTGCCATCAGTGGTGACCTAAACGTGGGCCTCTCCTACGAGCAGTACTTC
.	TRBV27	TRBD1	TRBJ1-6	CASTYSRQGGNSPLHF	TGTGCCAGCACCTACTCAAGACAGGGTGGTAATTCACCCCTCCACTTT
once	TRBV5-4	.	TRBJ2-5	CASSRRISPQTQYF	TGTGCCAGCAGCAGAAGAATAAGCCCGCAGACCCAGTACTTC
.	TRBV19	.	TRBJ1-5	CASSIVGSGNQPQHF	TGTGCCAGTAGTATAGTGGGCAGCGGGAATCAGCCCCAGCATTTT
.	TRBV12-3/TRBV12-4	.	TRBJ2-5	CASSFGGKETQYF	TGTGCCAGCAGTTTTGGGGGTAAAGAGACCCAGTACTTC
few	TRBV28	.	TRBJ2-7	CASSLTGRDGEQYF	TGTGCCAGCAGTTTAACGGGACGGGACGGCGAGCAGTACTTC
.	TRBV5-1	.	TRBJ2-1	CASSLHKEQFF	TGCGCCAGCAGCTTGCATAAAGAGCAGTTCTTC
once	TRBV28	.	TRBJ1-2	CASRYGRFGYTF	TGTGCCAGCAGGTACGGACGGTTTGGCTACACCTTC
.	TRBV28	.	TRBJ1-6	CASSTVANSPLHF	TGTGCCAGCAGTACGGTCGCAAATTCACCCCTCCACTTT
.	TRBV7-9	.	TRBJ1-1	CASSLVVGEAFF	TGTGCCAGCAGCTTAGTAGTGGGGGAAGCTTTCTTT
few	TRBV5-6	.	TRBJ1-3	CASTIGGRRATGNTIYF	TGTGCCAGCACCATTGGGGGGCGCCGGGCGACTGGAAACACCATATATTTT